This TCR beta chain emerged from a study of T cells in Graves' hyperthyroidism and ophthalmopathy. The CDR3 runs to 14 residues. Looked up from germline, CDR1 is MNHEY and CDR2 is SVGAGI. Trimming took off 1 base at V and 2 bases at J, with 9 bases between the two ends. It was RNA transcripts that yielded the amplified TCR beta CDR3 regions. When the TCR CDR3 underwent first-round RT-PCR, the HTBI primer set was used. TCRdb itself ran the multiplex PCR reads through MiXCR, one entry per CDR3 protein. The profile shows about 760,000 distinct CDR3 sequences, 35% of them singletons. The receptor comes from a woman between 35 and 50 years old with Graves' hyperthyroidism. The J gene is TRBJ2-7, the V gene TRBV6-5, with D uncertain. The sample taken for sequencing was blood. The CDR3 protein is CASSYLPGPYEQYF. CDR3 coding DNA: TGTGCCAGCAGTTACTTACCGGGCCCCTACGAGCAGTACTTC.